This TCR beta chain was recorded in a study of blood T cell repertoires in COVID-19. Overall study: T cells, B-cell-depleted T cells, or PBMCs supplied cDNA or gDNA.

The method was immunoSEQ multiplex PCR; TCRdb's version includes in-frame clones alone and lacks a portion of them. The table lists about 250,000 clones, 88% of them singletons. The CDR3 is made up of 15 amino acids. V was trimmed by 0 bases and J by 0 bases, leaving 9 bases between them. Germline assignment: CDR1 SGHRS and CDR2 YFSETQ. Sequenced input: peripheral blood. The source of this sequence is a man older than 75 with acute or convalescent COVID-19. The gene calls are TRBV5-1 and TRBJ1-2; no clear D. The CDR3 loop reads CASSLDGVPNYGYTF. As DNA, the CDR3 is TGCGCCAGCAGCTTGGACGGAGTACCTAACTATGGCTACACCTTC.